The present entry profiles one T cell receptor (beta chain) with its context. The antigen remains unidentified. The data were taken from a study of shared clonotypes between healthy human individuals. General study findings and limits: Generation probabilities were higher for clonotypes shared across all four sorted-subset donors than for unshared ones.

CDR3 length: 15 amino acids. V shed 5 bases and J shed 8 bases, with 19 bases lying between them. Germline assignment: CDR1 LNHDA and CDR2 SQIVND (reference sequence). Clones were sequenced by immunoSEQ multiplex PCR, and TCRdb holds only the in-frame ones, with some missing. The sample yields about 2 million clones, less than 95% seen once. Selected positively for CCR7 and CD45RO-negative, naive CD8 cells excluded terminally differentiated effector memory CD45RA+ cells. This chain joins TRBV19 and TRBJ2-1; tentatively, D is TRBD1 or TRBD2 (5 bases each). Source material: naive CD8+ T cells sorted from blood. This sequence was found in a man between 18 and 35 years old in good health. DNA for the CDR3: TGTGCCAGTAGTTATTCCCGGGACCCCCTTTATGAGCAGTTCTTC. As protein: CASSYSRDPLYEQFF.